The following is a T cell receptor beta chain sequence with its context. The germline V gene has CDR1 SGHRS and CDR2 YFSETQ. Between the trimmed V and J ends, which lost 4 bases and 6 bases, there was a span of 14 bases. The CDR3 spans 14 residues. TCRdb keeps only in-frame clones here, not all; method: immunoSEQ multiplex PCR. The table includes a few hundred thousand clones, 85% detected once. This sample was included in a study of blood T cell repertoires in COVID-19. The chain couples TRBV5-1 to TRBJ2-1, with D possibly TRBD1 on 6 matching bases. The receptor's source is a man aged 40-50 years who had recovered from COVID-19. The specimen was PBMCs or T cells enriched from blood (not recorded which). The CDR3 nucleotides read TGCGCCAGCAGCCCCGCGAGGGGGTCCAATGAGCAGTTCTTC. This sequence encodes CASSPARGSNEQFF.